The TCR beta chain under discussion was sequenced for a study of OX40 agonist ivuxolimab in advanced cancers. Study-wide results and caveats: Also showing low normalized T-cell clonal expansion were some of the nonresponders.

For this clone: The antigen is not known.

The protocol was immunoSEQ multiplex PCR, while the TCRdb copy is restricted to in-frame clones and leaves out a portion. Among 55,000 to 80,000 clones listed, 75% to 90% were seen once. The junction had 6 bases not matched to a gene; V was cut back by 0 bases and J by 6 bases. This CDR3 spans 16 amino acids. Germline loops: CDR1 MNHEY, CDR2 SVGAGI. The rearrangement uses TRBV6-5 and TRBJ1-5, with 9 bases that match TRBD1. Specimen: CD4+ or CD8+ T cells sorted from blood, collected in a trial of the OX40 agonist ivuxolimab. The clonotype comes from an adult with an advanced solid tumor such as melanoma, head and neck, liver or kidney cancer. Here the CDR3 reads CASSYSIQGAAQPQHF. CDR3 DNA sequence: TGTGCCAGCAGTTACTCGATACAGGGGGCGGCTCAGCCCCAGCATTTT.